Reported below is one TCR beta chain. These data originate in a study of T cell changes during pregnancy in multiple sclerosis. V shed 5 bases, J shed 4 bases, and the junction held 9 bases outside the gene matches. CDR1 is MNHEY, CDR2 SMNVEV, per germline (reference sequence). The CDR3 has 16 amino acids. The protocol was immunoSEQ multiplex PCR, while the TCRdb copy is restricted to in-frame clones and leaves out a portion. The table includes 46,000 or so clones, 90% detected once. The rearrangement joins TRBV27 to TRBJ1-2, with 11 bases matching TRBD1. The sequence was obtained from a female donor in good health, enrolled as a control in a pregnancy study. The input for sequencing was peripheral blood, taken in the second trimester of pregnancy. CDR3 in amino acids: CASSTTGQGAFYGYTF. CDR3 coding DNA: TGTGCCAGCAGTACTACCGGACAGGGGGCATTCTATGGCTACACCTTC.